This note documents a single T cell receptor beta chain sequence. This clonotype was observed at least ten times. This clone's antigen is unknown. No per-base quality is available; no much larger clone lies one base away. V sheds 2 bases and J sheds 8 bases, leaving 7 bases between their ends. The CDR3 spans 12 residues, from the cysteine through the phenylalanine. Of all the DNA, just the CDR3 is kept, 36 bases in frame from base 1. The germline V gene sets CDR1 to SGHAT and CDR2 to FQNNGV. The record originates from a study of early T cells in non-severe SARS-CoV-2 infection (dated by TCRdb to 2020 to 2022). Context from the whole study: Bulk RNA from unsorted whole blood was used for TCR sequencing, so alpha and beta chains could not be paired.

Points the paper makes about the study in general: VDJdb matching was skewed toward anti-spike CD8 responses, so virus-specific expansions were likely underestimated and private and CD4 specificities were missed.

Set within a cohort of healthcare workers in London, UK, this nested case-control study involved weekly PCR testing of nasopharyngeal swabs along with blood sampling. Healthcare workers were recruited between 23 and 31 March 2020, during the week of the UK lockdown, and were followed weekly for up to 16 weeks. Library creation used 5' RACE. TCRdb records NextSeq 500 as the sequencer. In the TCR library protocol, unique molecular identifiers were attached to individual cDNA molecules to correct for PCR bias and sequencing error. TCR alpha and beta chains were both sequenced, and the abundances of alpha and beta sequences in each sample were closely correlated with each other. The study's processing was this. Decombinator V4 was used to annotate the V gene, J gene and CDR3 of the TCR sequences. Expanded TCRs were defined as changing significantly between any two time points under a Poisson model with p below 0.0001. TCR abundances were normalised to the total number of TCRs sequenced per sample and expressed as counts per million. MAIT TCRs were defined by TRAV1-2 paired with TRAJ12, TRAJ20 or TRAJ33, and iNKT TCRs by TRAV10 paired with TRAJ18. VDJdb, accessed 1 November 2021, was searched for CMV, EBV and SARS-CoV-2 annotated TCRs, excluding TCRs annotated for multiple antigens. TCRdb redid the processing of the public reads, applying fastp at Q25 and MiXCR, and retained in-frame beta chains. All rows with the same CDR3 protein become a single entry with the most common DNA and genes. The V and J calls reflect TCRdb's pipeline rather than the authors' work. A total of 15,000 to 25,000 distinct CDR3 sequences appear in this sample, over 4% of them only once. The ten largest clones capture about 7.2% of the sample.

The V gene is TRBV11-2 and the J gene is TRBJ2-1, with the identity of the D gene unclear. This clonotype was sampled from an adult who was a healthcare worker with PCR-confirmed SARS-CoV-2 infection or an uninfected control (not recorded which). The specimen was whole blood. The CDR3 loop reads CASSLTVYEQFF. The nucleotide sequence reads as follows: TGTGCCAGCAGCTTAACTGTCTATGAGCAGTTCTTC. Where the CDR3 stops, the reference TRBV11-2 and TRBJ2-1 genes take over; the full variable domain is EAGVAQSPRYKIIEKRQSVAFWCNPISGHATLYWYQQILGQGPKLLIQFQNNGVVDDSQLPKDRFSAERLKGVDSTLKIQPAKLEDSAVYLCASSLTVYEQFFGPGTRLTVL.